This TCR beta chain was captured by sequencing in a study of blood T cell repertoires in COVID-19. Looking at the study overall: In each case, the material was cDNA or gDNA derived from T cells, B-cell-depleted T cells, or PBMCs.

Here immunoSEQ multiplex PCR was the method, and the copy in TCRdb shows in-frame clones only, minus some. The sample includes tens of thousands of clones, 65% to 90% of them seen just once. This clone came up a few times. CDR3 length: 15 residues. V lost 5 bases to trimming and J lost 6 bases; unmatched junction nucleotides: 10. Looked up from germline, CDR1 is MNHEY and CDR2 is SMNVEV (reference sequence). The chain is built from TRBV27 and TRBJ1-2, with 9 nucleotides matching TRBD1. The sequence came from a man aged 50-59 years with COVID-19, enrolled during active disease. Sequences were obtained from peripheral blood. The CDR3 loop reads CASSGFGDRVDGYTF. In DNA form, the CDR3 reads TGTGCCAGCAGTGGGTTTGGGGACAGGGTTGATGGCTACACCTTC.